This TCR beta chain was identified during a study of cytomegalovirus exposure and HLA in healthy donors. Overall study context: One earlier analysis, a look at some 180 million T cells, found some 100 million unique TCR beta sequences. Study outcomes and limitations: Presence/absence results assume similar sequencing depth per donor, which may not hold. TRBV6-2, TRBV6-3 and some other V segments were unresolvable in 87-base-pair reads.

With respect to this clone: As yet, its antigen is unknown.

Looked up from germline, CDR1 is LGHNA and CDR2 is YNFKEQ. The CDR3 runs 15 residues. Trimming took off 0 bases at V and 3 bases at J, with 12 bases between the two ends. The PCR was carried out with 60 Vbeta primers and 13 Jbeta primers. In the source study's methods: A follow-up analysis tallied tens of millions of unique TCR beta chains, roughly 11 million shared. Sequencing used immunoSEQ multiplex PCR; TCRdb keeps in-frame clones, though not all of them. The DNA gave D and trimming, while V, J and clone size come from that table. The sample has 50,000 to 70,000 clones, around 83% seen once. Sequenced material: PBMCs. The sequence was obtained from a human donor in good health. The chain couples TRBV4-2 to TRBJ2-7, with D possibly being TRBD1 (5 bases). The CDR3 DNA is TGTGCCAGCAGCCAAGAGAAACAGGTAGTCTACGAGCAGTACTTC. This sequence encodes CASSQEKQVVYEQYF.